This is a list of T cell receptor beta chains from one sample in a study of blood T cells in healthy people across ages. TCRdb fed the 5' RACE reads into MiXCR, producing one record per CDR3 protein. The table has about 1,000,000 distinct CDR3 sequences, 40% to 50% seen once. Sequencing was done on a sample of blood. The receptors derive from a woman aged 55-69 years in good health. Both conserved end residues are part of each CDR3. A D gene is named only where the DNA matches it firmly. A clone size is listed for some rows: how often the clone was seen (once, few, many), or a class if it is expanded.

>NA|TRBV7-8|TRBJ2-5|13|NA
CASSVGGGVWQYF
TGTGCCAGCAGCGTAGGCGGGGGCGTGTGGCAGTACTTC
>NA|TRBV12-3/TRBV12-4|TRBJ2-7|11|NA
CASTQSGEQYF
TGTGCCAGCACCCAATCCGGCGAGCAGTACTTC
>NA|TRBV19|TRBJ2-6|16|NA
CASSTGTISGANVLTF
TGTGCCAGTAGTACTGGGACAATCTCTGGGGCCAACGTCCTGACTTTC
>TRBD2|TRBV5-1|TRBJ2-7|18|NA
CASSLGRTSGLSSYEQYF
TGCGCCAGCAGCTTGGGAAGGACTAGCGGGCTGAGCTCCTACGAGCAGTACTTC
>NA|TRBV7-8|TRBJ2-1|15|NA
CASSHDASSYNEQFF
TGTGCCAGCAGCCACGACGCGAGCTCCTACAATGAGCAGTTCTTC
>TRBD2|TRBV20-1|TRBJ2-1|12|NA
CSAWTSHNEQFF
TGCAGTGCTTGGACTAGTCACAATGAGCAGTTCTTC
>NA|TRBV28|TRBJ2-1|19|NA
CASSFFWSAESRTNNEQFF
TGTGCCAGCAGTTTTTTTTGGTCGGCCGAGAGTAGGACTAACAATGAGCAGTTCTTC
>TRBD1|TRBV15|TRBJ2-7|14|once
CATSRDRGPYEQWF
TGTGCCACCAGCAGAGACAGGGGGCCCTACGAGCAGTGGTTC
>NA|TRBV20-1|TRBJ2-3|14|NA
CSAGPASSTDTQYF
TGCAGTGCCGGGCCGGCGTCTAGCACAGATACGCAGTATTTT
>NA|TRBV2|TRBJ1-2|16|NA
CASSEVSVPPYYGYTF
TGTGCCAGCAGTGAGGTCAGCGTCCCTCCCTACTATGGCTACACCTTC
>NA|TRBV7-2|TRBJ2-1|14|NA
CASSLVLTGNEQFF
TGTGCCAGCAGCTTAGTCCTAACGGGCAATGAGCAGTTCTTC
>TRBD1|TRBV11-2|TRBJ1-2|14|NA
CASSAGQGSGGYTF
TGTGCCAGCAGCGCCGGACAGGGCTCAGGGGGCTACACCTTC
>NA|TRBV3-1|TRBJ2-1|15|NA
CASSQALPQYNEQFF
TGTGCCAGCAGCCAAGCGCTCCCCCAATACAATGAGCAGTTCTTC
>TRBD2|TRBV12-3/TRBV12-4|TRBJ2-7|15|NA
CASRVDGGAFYEQYF
TGTGCCAGCAGGGTGGACGGGGGGGCCTTCTACGAGCAGTACTTC
>TRBD2|TRBV5-1|TRBJ2-5|13|few
CASKRGEKETQYF
TGCGCCAGCAAACGGGGGGAAAAAGAGACCCAGTACTTC
>NA|TRBV29-1|TRBJ2-3|14|NA
CSVEAQGGTDTQYF
TGCAGCGTTGAAGCACAGGGAGGGACAGATACGCAGTATTTT
>NA|TRBV20-1|TRBJ2-5|12|few
CSANLDQETQYF
TGCAGTGCTAATTTGGACCAAGAGACCCAGTACTTC
>NA|TRBV2|TRBJ1-2|15|NA
CASRIGQGTTYGYTF
TGTGCCAGCAGAATCGGCCAAGGGACAACCTATGGCTACACCTTC
>NA|TRBV29-1|TRBJ2-7|16|few
CSVEGGGRTSSYEQYF
TGCAGCGTTGAAGGGGGGGGGCGTACGAGCTCCTACGAGCAGTACTTC